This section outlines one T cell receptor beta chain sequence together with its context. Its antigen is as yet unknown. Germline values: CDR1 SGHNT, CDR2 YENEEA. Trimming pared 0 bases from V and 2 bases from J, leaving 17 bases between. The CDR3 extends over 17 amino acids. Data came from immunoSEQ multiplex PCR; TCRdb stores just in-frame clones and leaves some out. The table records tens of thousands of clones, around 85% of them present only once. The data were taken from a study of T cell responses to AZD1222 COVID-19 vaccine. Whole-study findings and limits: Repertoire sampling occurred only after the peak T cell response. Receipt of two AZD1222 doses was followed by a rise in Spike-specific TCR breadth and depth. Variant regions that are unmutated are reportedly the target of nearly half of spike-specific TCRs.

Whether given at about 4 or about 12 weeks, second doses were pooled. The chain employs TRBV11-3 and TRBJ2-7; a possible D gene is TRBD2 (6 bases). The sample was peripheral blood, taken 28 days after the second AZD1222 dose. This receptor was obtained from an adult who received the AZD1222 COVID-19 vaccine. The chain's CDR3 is CASSLDPGPGDTYEQYF. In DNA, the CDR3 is TGTGCCAGCAGCTTAGATCCAGGGCCGGGAGACACCTACGAGCAGTACTTC.